Following are 29 T cell receptor beta chains from one sample sequenced in a study of OX40 agonist ivuxolimab in advanced cancers. Profiling relied on immunoSEQ multiplex PCR, and the TCRdb table lists in-frame clones only, not all of them. The sample holds about 150,000 clones; 90% are singletons and the top ten take 0.85% to 1.4%. The source was CD4+ or CD8+ T cells sorted from blood, collected in a trial of the OX40 agonist ivuxolimab. These receptors were collected from an adult with an advanced solid tumor such as melanoma, head and neck, liver or kidney cancer.

V and J are TRBV5-4 and TRBJ1-1, with D hard to call. Trimming took 2 bases from V and 0 from J, leaving 14 bases between them. Germline V gives CDR1 SGHNT, CDR2 YYREEE (reference sequence). The length of the CDR3 is 16 residues. CDR3 nucleotides: TGTGCCAGCAGCTTAGATCCGGGGTTAATGAACACTGAAGCTTTCTTT. It codes for CASSLDPGLMNTEAFF.

This rearrangement joins TRBV28 to TRBJ1-5; 10 bases fit TRBD1. The V segment lost 5 bases and the J segment 5 bases; nucleotides outside the gene matches: 9. In germline, CDR1 is MDHEN, CDR2 SYDVKM. This CDR3 has 16 amino acids. The chain's CDR3 is CASSGTGTGDYQPQHF. The CDR3 DNA reads TGTGCCAGCAGTGGGACCGGGACAGGGGATTATCAGCCCCAGCATTTT.

The genes are TRBV19 and TRBJ2-3; D ambiguous. The ends were cut back, 6 bases at V and 0 bases at J, with 13 bases in the middle. This CDR3 has 15 residues. Germline-derived CDR1 and CDR2 are LNHDA and SQIVND (reference sequence). CDR3 region: CASSRNLQSTDTQYF. In DNA, the CDR3 is TGTGCCAGTAGCCGGAACCTACAGAGCACAGATACGCAGTATTTT.

This clone was found a few times. The chain uses TRBV13 and TRBJ2-3, with 7 positions matching TRBD1. The CDR3 runs 15 residues. Trimming took 5 bases from V and 4 from J; bases not matched to a gene: 9. From germline, CDR1 is PRHDT and CDR2 FYEKMQ (reference sequence). CDR3 residues: CASSPRGRGSDTQYF. The CDR3 DNA sequence: TGTGCCAGCAGCCCTAGGGGCAGGGGGTCAGATACGCAGTATTTT.

Points on this clone: A junction boundary mismatches the germline segment, possibly from a read error. The chain combines TRBV28 with TRBJ2-7; D is perhaps TRBD1 or TRBD2 (5 bases each). There are 11 residues in the CDR3. The germline CDR1 and CDR2 sequences are MDHEN and SYDVKM. Written as DNA, the CDR3 is TGTTCCAGTGGGGGTTCCTACGAGCAGTACTTC. It specifies CSSGGSYEQYF. Combining the CDR3 with reference TRBV28 and TRBJ2-7 gives the whole variable domain DVKVTQSSRYLVKRTGEKVFLECVQDMDHENMFWYRQDPGLGLRLIYFSYDVKMKEKGDIPEGYSVSREKKERFSLILESASTNQTSMYLCSSGGSYEQYFGPGTRLTVT.

The chain has TRBV30 and TRBJ1-2; perhaps TRBD1 as D (6 bases). Per the germline V gene, CDR1 is GTSNPN and CDR2 is SVGIG (reference sequence). The V gene lost 3 bases and the J gene lost 6 bases, with 17 bases spanning the gap. This CDR3 has 14 residues. The CDR3 protein is CAWSVPQGSNGYTF. As DNA, the CDR3 is TGTGCCTGGAGCGTTCCACAGGGATCGAATGGCTACACCTTC.

The genes are TRBV6-5 and TRBJ2-1; TRBD2 might be the D (5 bases). Deletions cut 0 bases from V and 12 bases from J, with 9 bases between. The CDR3 has 12 amino acids. Looked up from germline, CDR1 is MNHEY and CDR2 is SVGAGI. The CDR3 here is CASSYSDAGQFF. The CDR3 coding sequence is TGTGCCAGCAGTTACTCGGATGCGGGGCAGTTCTTC.

This chain uses TRBV6-1 with TRBJ2-5; D gene ambiguous. CDR1 is MNHNS and CDR2 is SASEGT in the germline V gene. Deletions cut 4 bases from V and 2 bases from J, with 8 bases between. This CDR3 region has 13 residues. CDR3 sequence reads: CASSGVIQETQYF. For the CDR3, the DNA is TGTGCCAGCAGTGGGGTCATTCAAGAGACCCAGTACTTC.

The V call is TRBV7-2, the J call TRBJ1-1; no clear D gene. Germline-derived CDR1 and CDR2 are SGHTA and FQGNSA. The CDR3 covers 14 residues. Trimming removed 1 base from V and 2 bases from J, with 8 bases in between. CDR3 residues: CASSLEYGNTEAFF. CDR3 sequence (DNA): TGTGCCAGCAGCTTAGAGTACGGTAACACTGAAGCTTTCTTT.

This chain links TRBV6-6 with TRBJ1-2; D possibly corresponds to TRBD1 (5 bases). The germline gives CDR1 MNHNY, CDR2 SVGAGI (reference sequence). CDR3 size: 14 residues. Trimming cost V 2 bases and J 4 bases, with 11 bases left between them. The CDR3 sequence: CASSYDRGSYGYTF. DNA of the CDR3: TGTGCCAGCAGTTACGATCGGGGGTCCTATGGCTACACCTTC.

This chain joins TRBV7-3 and TRBJ2-1, with 12 nucleotides matching TRBD2. V lost 4 bases, J lost 5 bases, and 9 bases stayed unmatched. Germline CDR1 reads SGHTA; CDR2 reads FQGTGA. The CDR3 loop spans 17 amino acids. CDR3 bases: TGTGCCAGCAGCTCCCCGGGCGGACTAGCGGGGCACAATGAGCAGTTCTTC. It translates to CASSSPGGLAGHNEQFF.

This clone is a singleton in its sample. V usage is TRBV4-3 and J usage is TRBJ2-2; possible D gene TRBD1, 7 bases. Germline V gene data show CDR1 as LGHNA and CDR2 as YSLEER. This CDR3 spans 15 amino acids. V gave up 4 bases and J gave up 3 bases, with 12 bases separating them. This CDR3 reads CASSLGGGDTGELFF. The CDR3 region has the DNA TGCGCCAGCAGCCTCGGAGGGGGCGACACCGGGGAGCTGTTTTTT.

This chain joins TRBV14 and TRBJ2-5; no firm D call. TRBJ2-7 matches the DNA end more closely, so the J call is doubtful. CDR1 SGHDN and CDR2 FVKESK come from the germline V gene. The CDR3 contains 14 residues. DNA for the CDR3: TGTGCCAGCAGCCGATCCTGGATCGGTAGCGAGCAGTACTTC. Protein: CASSRSWIGSEQYF.

The chain is built from TRBV4-2 and TRBJ2-1; 7 bases agree with TRBD2. Germline V CDR1 and CDR2: LGHNA, YNFKEQ. This CDR3 has 16 amino acids. V lost 0 bases to trimming and J lost 8 bases; unmatched junction nucleotides: 10. CDR3 bases: TGTGCCAGCAGCCAAGAGCTAGCGGAGGGAGTCGATGAGCAGTTCTTC. As protein: CASSQELAEGVDEQFF.

The CDR3 region is CASSIQRARDRISYEQYF. CDR3 DNA sequence: TGTGCCAGCAGCATCCAGAGGGCTCGAGACAGGATCTCCTACGAGCAGTACTTC. J is TRBJ2-7 and V is TRBV21-1; the table gives TRBD1 as D, unverified against the DNA. TRBV21-1 is described as a pseudogene. This CDR3 has 18 residues.

Worth noting for this clone: Sequence at one end of the junction differs from germline and may be a read error. This chain joins TRBV4-3 and TRBJ1-2; D not certain. From germline, CDR1 is LGHNA and CDR2 YSLEER. The CDR3 totals 15 residues. CDR3 amino acids: CASSEEGAGNYGYTF. CDR3 nucleotides: TGCGCCAGCAGCGAAGAGGGCGCTGGGAACTATGGCTACACCTTC.

The J gene is TRBJ2-7, the V gene TRBV19; the D call may be TRBD1 or TRBD2 (5 bases each). The length of the CDR3 is 15 residues. Per germline, CDR1 LNHDA and CDR2 SQIVND (reference sequence). Trimming removed 1 base at V and 9 bases at J, with 19 bases between. CDR3 DNA: TGTGCCAGTAGTATAGGGCAGATAAGGGGTGAGGGGCAGTACTTC. Translating it yields CASSIGQIRGEGQYF.

The chain carries TRBV7-9 and TRBJ2-7; D gene ambiguous. Trimming stripped 4 bases from V and 0 bases from J, with 13 bases between. Germline V gene lookup returns CDR1 SEHNR and CDR2 FQNEAQ (reference sequence). The CDR3 extends over 15 amino acids. Here the CDR3 DNA reads TGTGCCAGCAGCTCCCCCAAACAAGACTCCTACGAGCAGTACTTC. It yields the protein CASSSPKQDSYEQYF.

This sequence joins TRBV5-4 and TRBJ1-4; D gene ambiguous. This CDR3 comprises 14 residues. Germline V CDR1 and CDR2: SGHNT, YYREEE (reference sequence). Trimming left V 0 bases short and J 8 bases short, with 11 bases between. This CDR3 reads CASSLGIQGEKLFF. CDR3 bases: TGTGCCAGCAGCTTGGGGATACAAGGGGAAAAACTGTTTTTT.

The V gene is TRBV19, the J gene TRBJ1-2; a possible D gene is TRBD1 (6 bases). Germline V CDR1 and CDR2: LNHDA, SQIVND (reference sequence). CDR3 length equals 13 residues. V lost 5 bases, J lost 4 bases, and 11 bases lay in between. The CDR3 DNA sequence: TGTGCCAGTAGTGCAACAGGGTTCTATGGCTACACCTTC. Amino acid sequence: CASSATGFYGYTF.

This chain links TRBV11-2 with TRBJ1-5; 8 bases align to TRBD1. Germline V gene sequence: CDR1 SGHAT, CDR2 FQNNGV. V was pared by 5 bases and J by 8 bases, with 11 bases of the junction left unmatched. There are 15 residues in the CDR3. The CDR3 sequence: CASSKGRTGTEPQHF. The CDR3 nucleotides read TGTGCCAGCAGCAAGGGGAGGACAGGGACTGAGCCCCAGCATTTT.

J is TRBJ2-2 and V is TRBV9, with 11 bases aligning to TRBD2. CDR1 and CDR2 (germline): SGDLS, YYNGEE. The CDR3 is 17 amino acids. Unmatched junction bases numbered 8, after V lost 3 bases and J lost 4 bases. Here the CDR3 DNA reads TGTGCCAGCAGCGCCACTAGCGGGAGAAGCGTCACCGGGGAGCTGTTTTTT. Its protein is CASSATSGRSVTGELFF.

This clone was found once. The V gene is TRBV6-5, the J gene TRBJ1-1, with D perhaps TRBD1 (6 bases). CDR1 is MNHEY, CDR2 SVGAGI, per germline. The CDR3 has 13 amino acids. V was trimmed by 2 bases and J by 5 bases, leaving 9 bases between them. CDR3 in DNA: TGTGCCAGCAGTTACGAGGGGGGTACTGAAGCTTTCTTT. This gives the protein CASSYEGGTEAFF.

V is TRBV29-1 and J is TRBJ2-7; TRBD1 matches at 7 bases. The CDR3 spans 13 residues. Germline assignment: CDR1 SQVTM and CDR2 ANQGSEA. V was clipped by 2 bases and J by 7 bases; unmatched bases: 8. The CDR3 spells CSVETGERIEQYF. The CDR3 DNA sequence: TGCAGCGTTGAAACAGGGGAGAGAATTGAGCAGTACTTC.

The chain carries TRBV7-3 and TRBJ2-1; 9 positions agree with TRBD1. Germline CDR1 and CDR2: SGHTA and FQGTGA. This CDR3 has 13 residues. J gave up 6 bases and V 3 bases, and 0 bases lay outside the gene matches. The CDR3 sequence: CASSLDRGNEQFF. CDR3 in DNA: TGTGCCAGCAGCTTGGACAGGGGCAATGAGCAGTTCTTC.

The gene calls are TRBV11-2 and TRBJ2-7, with a possible D match to TRBD2 (6 bases). V lost 3 bases, J lost 6 bases, and 15 bases lay in between. The CDR3 contains 14 residues. Germline values: CDR1 SGHAT, CDR2 FQNNGV. CDR3 sequence reads: CASSFAPGEVEQYF. CDR3 coding DNA: TGTGCCAGCAGCTTCGCTCCGGGAGAGGTCGAGCAGTACTTC. Supplemented by reference TRBV11-2 and TRBJ2-7, the full variable domain reads EAGVAQSPRYKIIEKRQSVAFWCNPISGHATLYWYQQILGQGPKLLIQFQNNGVVDDSQLPKDRFSAERLKGVDSTLKIQPAKLEDSAVYLCASSFAPGEVEQYFGPGTRLTVT.

The chain is built from TRBV5-1 and TRBJ1-2; no clear D gene. This CDR3 has 13 residues. With 0 bases removed from V and 1 base from J, the gap between germline ends came to 4 bases. Germline CDR1 SGHRS, CDR2 YFSETQ. The CDR3 loop is CASSLELNYGYTF. CDR3 bases: TGCGCCAGCAGCTTGGAGCTTAACTATGGCTACACCTTC.

The CDR3 sequence is CASSPPTGGNEKLFF. In DNA, the CDR3 is TGTGCCAGCTCACCACCGACCGGGGGAAATGAAAAACTGTTTTTT. V usage is TRBV18 and J usage is TRBJ1-4, with D perhaps matching TRBD1 (5 bases). This CDR3 has 15 amino acids. Trimming left V 0 bases short and J 5 bases short, with 10 bases between. Germline CDR1 KGHSH, CDR2 LQKENI.

This clone was observed a single time. The chain recombines TRBV5-1 with TRBJ2-1, with D possibly TRBD2 on 6 matching bases. Per germline, CDR1 SGHRS and CDR2 YFSETQ. This CDR3 has 18 residues. Trimming left V 4 bases short and J 1 base short, with 21 bases between. CDR3 in DNA: TGCGCCAGCAGCCGCCTGGGGAGCCGGGAGACGTCCTACAATGAGCAGTTCTTC. Translating gives CASSRLGSRETSYNEQFF.